These 20 T cell receptor beta chains were sequenced from one sample in a study of T cells in localized non-small cell lung cancer. The assay was immunoSEQ multiplex PCR, and TCRdb's table has in-frame clones only and misses some. The sample includes approximately 52,000 clones, roughly 85% of them seen just once. Specimen: peripheral blood, collected before any cancer treatment. These receptors originate from a male donor at least 60 years old with stage III squamous cell lung carcinoma.

This chain connects TRBV7-6 to TRBJ2-1; possible D gene TRBD2, 5 bases. V was clipped by 4 bases and J by 6 bases, with 7 bases between them. Germline V gives CDR1 SGHVS, CDR2 FNYEAQ. There are 12 residues in the CDR3. The CDR3 coding sequence is TGTGCCAGCAGCTCGGAGGTCAATGAGCAGTTCTTC. Protein sequence: CASSSEVNEQFF.

The chain couples TRBV27 to TRBJ1-2; 8 nucleotides match TRBD1. This CDR3 has 13 residues. With 3 bases clipped from V and 5 bases from J, the junction kept 2 bases outside the gene matches. The germline CDR1 and CDR2 sequences are MNHEY and SMNVEV (reference sequence). CDR3 sequence reads: CASSFYRGYGYTF. CDR3 DNA sequence: TGTGCCAGCAGTTTTTACAGGGGGTATGGCTACACCTTC.

The V gene is TRBV4-2, the J gene TRBJ2-1; 8 bases match TRBD1. This CDR3 is 16 amino acids long. CDR1 is LGHNA, CDR2 YNFKEQ, per germline. With V trimmed by 2 bases and J by 6 bases, 9 bases remained unmatched. The CDR3 spells CASSQPLITGGNEQFF. For the CDR3, the DNA is TGTGCCAGCAGCCAACCACTAATCACAGGGGGCAATGAGCAGTTCTTC.

V is TRBV6-5 and J is TRBJ1-1, with 8 positions matching TRBD1. V trimming: 4 bases; J trimming: 6 bases; junction bases outside the gene matches: 4. Germline assignment: CDR1 MNHEY and CDR2 SVGAGI. The CDR3 contains 13 residues. CDR3 loop: CASSSRGLSEAFF. DNA of the CDR3: TGTGCCAGCAGTTCCAGGGGGCTCTCTGAAGCTTTCTTT.

The gene calls are TRBV5-1 and TRBJ1-1; unclear D gene. The CDR3 is 14 residues long. Germline V lookup: CDR1 SGHRS, CDR2 YFSETQ. V lost 4 bases to trimming and J lost 1 base, with 11 bases between them. The CDR3 sequence: CASSPRPENTEAFF. The CDR3 DNA follows: TGCGCCAGCAGCCCCCGCCCCGAGAACACTGAAGCTTTCTTT. Full variable domain (outside the CDR3, taken from reference TRBV5-1 and TRBJ1-1): KAGVTQTPRYLIKTRGQQVTLSCSPISGHRSVSWYQQTPGQGLQFLFEYFSETQRNKGNFPGRFSGRQFSNSRSEMNVSTLELGDSALYLCASSPRPENTEAFFGQGTRLTVV.

J is TRBJ2-3 and V is TRBV6-5; D is unclear. Germline assignment: CDR1 MNHEY and CDR2 SVGAGI. Trimming cost V 5 bases and J 0 bases, with 9 bases left between them. This CDR3 has 14 residues. CDR3 bases: TGTGCCAGCAGTACACCGGACAGCACAGATACGCAGTATTTT. It specifies CASSTPDSTDTQYF.

The chain carries TRBV9 and TRBJ1-1, with D possibly TRBD1 on 5 matching bases. Looked up from germline, CDR1 is SGDLS and CDR2 is YYNGEE. The CDR3 has 13 amino acids. The germline V and J ends were trimmed by 0 bases and 6 bases, with 9 bases remaining between them. The CDR3 is CASSVGQWAEAFF. In nucleotides, the CDR3 is TGTGCCAGCAGCGTAGGACAGTGGGCTGAAGCTTTCTTT.

This clone came up once. This sequence joins TRBV2 and TRBJ2-2; 9 positions match TRBD1. J gave up 3 bases and V 8 bases, and 7 bases lay outside the gene matches. Germline CDR1 is SNHLY and CDR2 is FYNNEI. The CDR3 extends over 15 amino acids. CDR3 in amino acids: CASLPGQGYTGELFF. The CDR3 DNA reads TGTGCCAGCTTACCGGGACAGGGATACACCGGGGAGCTGTTTTTT.

This chain joins TRBV27 and TRBJ2-1; 13 nucleotides agree with TRBD2. V dropped 5 bases and J dropped 6; count of bases not matched to a gene: 7. Germline CDR1 is MNHEY and CDR2 is SMNVEV (reference sequence). The CDR3 extends over 16 amino acids. The CDR3 DNA sequence: TGTGCCAGCAGTATAACTAGCGGGAGGGCCGTCAATGAGCAGTTCTTC. Its protein is CASSITSGRAVNEQFF.

This chain uses TRBV27 with TRBJ2-2; 12 positions agree with TRBD2. Germline CDR1 reads MNHEY; CDR2 reads SMNVEV (reference sequence). The CDR3 is 17 amino acids. The ends lost 3 bases at V and 4 bases at J; junction bases unmatched: 6. The CDR3 sequence: CASSLASGGASTGELFF. DNA for the CDR3: TGTGCCAGCAGTTTGGCTAGCGGGGGGGCTAGCACCGGGGAGCTGTTTTTT.

The chain carries TRBV9 and TRBJ1-1; unclear D gene. The CDR3 contains 14 residues. The germline CDR1 and CDR2 sequences are SGDLS and YYNGEE. V shed 3 bases and J shed 1 base, with 10 bases lying between them. The CDR3 spells CASSALPANTEAFF. CDR3 bases: TGTGCCAGCAGCGCGCTCCCAGCGAACACTGAAGCTTTCTTT.

The genes are TRBV6-5 and TRBJ2-7; D is unresolved. Germline V gene sequence: CDR1 MNHEY, CDR2 SVGAGI. CDR3 length: 14 residues. The ends were cut back, 2 bases at V and 1 base at J, with 9 bases in the middle. The CDR3 DNA sequence: TGTGCCAGCAGTTACGATGTCGGATCCTACGAGCAGTACTTC. This codes for CASSYDVGSYEQYF.

This chain uses TRBV27 with TRBJ2-3, with D possibly matching TRBD2 (6 bases). The length of the CDR3 is 16 residues. Deletions cut 8 bases from V and 2 bases from J, with 20 bases between. Per germline, CDR1 MNHEY and CDR2 SMNVEV (reference sequence). CDR3 sequence reads: CASYTAGPSYTDTQYF. The DNA of the CDR3 is TGTGCCAGCTACACCGCGGGACCCTCTTACACAGATACGCAGTATTTT.

In this sample, this clone turned up once. The chain employs TRBV18 and TRBJ2-7; D remains unclear. The CDR3 runs 14 residues. V lost 3 bases and J lost 4, with 13 bases in between. CDR1 is KGHSH and CDR2 is LQKENI in the germline V gene. In DNA form, the CDR3 reads TGTGCCAGCTCACCTTCCCCTGATAATTACGAGCAGTACTTC. As protein: CASSPSPDNYEQYF.

The chain employs TRBV7-9 and TRBJ2-7, with D unresolved. Germline assignment: CDR1 SEHNR and CDR2 FQNEAQ (reference sequence). The CDR3 runs to 13 residues. V lost 1 base and J 6 bases, leaving 10 bases between the germline ends. CDR3 in amino acids: CASSLGQSIEQYF. The CDR3 DNA sequence: TGTGCCAGCAGCTTAGGGCAGTCTATCGAGCAGTACTTC.

This clone is a singleton in its sample. The J gene is TRBJ2-5, the V gene TRBV7-9; 7 nucleotides align to TRBD2. The CDR3 is 15 residues long. Per the germline V gene, CDR1 is SEHNR and CDR2 is FQNEAQ (reference sequence). Trimming at V came to 1 base and at J to 4 bases, leaving 6 bases not matched to a gene. The CDR3 bases are TGTGCCAGCAGCTTAGAAGTGGGAGGGATAGAGACCCAGTACTTC. This encodes CASSLEVGGIETQYF.

As regards this clone: At one of its ends the junction is not consistent with the germline gene, which may arise from a read error. The chain links TRBV5-1 to TRBJ2-1; 9 bases fit TRBD2. CDR1 is SGHRS, CDR2 YFSETQ, per germline. This CDR3 spans 15 amino acids. CDR3 amino acids: CASSLSAGGPLGPLF. The DNA of the CDR3 is TGCGCCAGCAGCTTGTCGGCGGGGGGGCCCCTGGGTCCCCTCTTC.

The chain joins TRBV6-1 to TRBJ1-5; D is unclear. This CDR3 region has 13 residues. The V gene's germline CDR1 is MNHNS and CDR2 SASEGT. With 2 bases removed from V and 7 bases from J, the gap between germline ends came to 9 bases. CDR3 nucleotide sequence: TGTGCCAGCAGTGAACTCACGGCCCAGCCCCAGCATTTT. Its translation: CASSELTAQPQHF.

This clone was recorded once. The chain combines TRBV19 with TRBJ2-7; 10 bases align to TRBD1. Germline CDR1 is LNHDA and CDR2 is SQIVND (reference sequence). This CDR3 has 17 amino acids. Germline trimming cut 6 bases from V and 5 bases from J; bases unmatched to any gene: 16. The DNA for the CDR3 is TGTGCCAGTAGACGACAGGGGGCTGGCGGGGTATCCCACGAGCAGTACTTC. It translates to CASRRQGAGGVSHEQYF.

This clone was detected once. The chain joins TRBV4-3 to TRBJ2-7; possible D gene TRBD1, 6 bases. Per germline, CDR1 LGHNA and CDR2 YSLEER. Trimming removed 0 bases at V and 0 bases at J, with 9 bases between. The CDR3 has 15 residues. The CDR3 protein is CASSQEMDSSYEQYF. The CDR3 DNA follows: TGCGCCAGCAGCCAAGAAATGGACAGCTCCTACGAGCAGTACTTC.